The 17 T cell receptor beta chains in this list originate from one sample, sequenced in a study of cytomegalovirus exposure and HLA in healthy donors. Amplification used 60 Vbeta primers and 13 Jbeta primers. TCRdb's copy holds only in-frame clones and misses some; the assay was immunoSEQ multiplex PCR. Here the sample table reports roughly 120,000 clones. Specimen: PBMCs. These receptors came from a man aged 18-30 years in good health and CMV-seronegative.

The rearrangement joins TRBV7-9 to TRBJ2-5, with D perhaps matching TRBD2 (6 bases). CDR1 and CDR2 (germline): SEHNR, FQNEAQ (reference sequence). The CDR3 totals 15 residues. V dropped 5 bases and J dropped 5 bases, with 18 bases sitting between them. For the CDR3, the DNA is TGTGCCAGCAGCCGTACTCTGACGGGGGATGAGACCCAGTACTTC. This sequence encodes CASSRTLTGDETQYF. Combining the CDR3 with reference TRBV7-9 and TRBJ2-5 gives the whole variable domain DTGVSQNPRHKITKRGQNVTFRCDPISEHNRLYWYRQTLGQGPEFLTYFQNEAQLEKSRLLSDRFSAERPKGSFSTLEIQRTEQGDSAMYLCASSRTLTGDETQYFGPGTRLLVL.

With respect to this clone: Other DNA sequences in the sample encode the same CDR3. This chain joins TRBV15 and TRBJ2-3, with D possibly being TRBD2 (6 bases). CDR1 is LNHNV and CDR2 is YYDKDF in the germline V gene (reference sequence). Deletions cut 3 bases from V and 5 bases from J, with 15 bases between. This CDR3 is built from 15 residues. This CDR3 reads CATSSTGPGGDTQYF. CDR3 DNA sequence: TGTGCCACCAGCAGTACCGGCCCCGGGGGAGATACGCAGTATTTT.

The chain joins TRBV10-1 to TRBJ1-1; 10 positions agree with TRBD1. The CDR3 has 13 residues. Looked up from germline, CDR1 is WNHNN and CDR2 is SYGVQD (reference sequence). The V gene end was trimmed by 4 bases and the J gene end by 7 bases; junction bases not matched to a gene: 3. The CDR3 here is CASSGTGGNEAFF. In DNA form, the CDR3 reads TGCGCCAGCAGTGGGACAGGGGGGAATGAAGCTTTCTTT.

The chain couples TRBV5-4 to TRBJ1-6, with D uncertain. Between the trimmed V and J ends, which lost 1 base and 12 bases, there was a span of 8 bases. CDR3 size: 12 residues. The germline V gene encodes CDR1 SGHNT and CDR2 YYREEE (reference sequence). The CDR3 reads CASSLRGLPLHF. CDR3 nucleotides: TGTGCCAGCAGCTTGCGGGGTTTACCCCTCCACTTT.

V and J are TRBV30 and TRBJ2-5, with D possibly matching TRBD2 (7 bases). The J call is uncertain, as TRBJ2-7 better fits the DNA end. This CDR3 contains 14 residues. Germline V gene sequence: CDR1 GTSNPN, CDR2 SVGIG (reference sequence). CDR3 nucleotide sequence: TGTGCCTGGAGTAAGGGGGGGACCTCCTACGAGCAGTACTTC. Translating gives CAWSKGGTSYEQYF.

The chain employs TRBV2 and TRBJ1-4, with a possible D match to TRBD1 (6 bases). This CDR3 comprises 14 residues. CDR1 is SNHLY and CDR2 is FYNNEI in the germline V gene. V lost 5 bases and J lost 8, with 15 bases in between. CDR3 loop: CASSLQGVGEKLFF. CDR3 bases: TGTGCCAGCAGTCTACAGGGAGTAGGGGAAAAACTGTTTTTT.

V is TRBV5-1 and J is TRBJ2-1; 8 bases map to TRBD1. The CDR3 length is 18 residues. The germline V gene encodes CDR1 SGHRS and CDR2 YFSETQ. The V segment lost 0 bases and the J segment 0 bases; nucleotides outside the gene matches: 8. CDR3 in DNA: TGCGCCAGCAGCTTGGGGGCAGGGGGCGCGTTCTCCTACAATGAGCAGTTCTTC. Its translation is CASSLGAGGAFSYNEQFF.

This chain links TRBV30 with TRBJ1-5; TRBD1 agrees at 9 bases. Looked up from germline, CDR1 is GTSNPN and CDR2 is SVGIG (reference sequence). With 2 bases clipped from V and 1 base from J, the junction kept 18 bases outside the gene matches. This CDR3 comprises 20 residues. CDR3 amino acids: CAWSKDLVGTGRNSNQPQHF. The CDR3 DNA sequence: TGTGCCTGGAGTAAAGACCTGGTAGGGACAGGGAGGAACAGCAATCAGCCCCAGCATTTT.

The rearrangement links TRBV7-9 to TRBJ1-2; unclear D gene. The CDR3 is 14 residues long. Germline-derived CDR1 and CDR2 are SEHNR and FQNEAQ (reference sequence). Trimming took off 3 bases at V and 4 bases at J, with 12 bases between the two ends. The CDR3 DNA reads TGTGCCAGCAGCTTGGCGGGCGTCAGCTATGGCTACACCTTC. Translated, it gives CASSLAGVSYGYTF. Looking up the rest from reference TRBV7-9 and TRBJ1-2 gives the full variable domain: DTGVSQNPRHKITKRGQNVTFRCDPISEHNRLYWYRQTLGQGPEFLTYFQNEAQLEKSRLLSDRFSAERPKGSFSTLEIQRTEQGDSAMYLCASSLAGVSYGYTFGSGTRLTVV.

Remarks on this clone: One junction end does not reproduce the germline sequence, and a read error may be involved. The CDR3 reads CRIAGAGDTQYF. The CDR3 DNA follows: TGCCGGATAGCGGGGGCAGGGGATACGCAGTATTTT. The rearrangement uses TRBV6-1 and TRBJ2-3; 9 nucleotides align to TRBD2. The CDR3 is 12 residues long. CDR1 and CDR2 (germline): MNHNS, SASEGT.

The J gene is TRBJ2-7, the V gene TRBV19; D is possibly TRBD2 (5 bases). Trimming cost V 2 bases and J 6 bases, with 8 bases left between them. Germline CDR1 reads LNHDA; CDR2 reads SQIVND (reference sequence). This CDR3 is built from 12 residues. CDR3 nucleotides: TGTGCCAGTAGTATATTCCGGGGCGAGCAGTACTTC. Translation gives CASSIFRGEQYF.

The rearrangement joins TRBV19 to TRBJ2-7, with D possibly matching TRBD1 (6 bases). The CDR3 sequence is 12 residues long. With 6 bases removed from V and 4 bases from J, the gap between germline ends came to 10 bases. Germline CDR1 LNHDA, CDR2 SQIVND (reference sequence). In nucleotides, the CDR3 is TGTGCCAGTAGCAGGGGATCGTACGAGCAGTACTTC. It yields the protein CASSRGSYEQYF.

The chain combines TRBV9 with TRBJ1-6, with TRBD1 matching 10 bases. Germline V gene lookup returns CDR1 SGDLS and CDR2 YYNGEE. The length of the CDR3 is 15 residues. The V gene end was trimmed by 3 bases and the J gene end by 7 bases; junction bases not matched to a gene: 4. CDR3 region: CASSASGQGNSPLHF. CDR3 DNA sequence: TGTGCCAGCAGCGCCTCGGGACAGGGGAATTCACCCCTCCACTTT.

The chain links TRBV9 to TRBJ2-6; 7 nucleotides match TRBD1. The CDR3 runs 20 residues. Trimming at V came to 1 base and at J to 0 bases, leaving 13 bases not matched to a gene. Germline lookup yields CDR1 SGDLS and CDR2 YYNGEE. The CDR3: CASSVSAGGHIRSGANVLTF. The CDR3 DNA sequence: TGTGCCAGCAGCGTATCGGCAGGGGGTCACATCCGCTCTGGGGCCAACGTCCTGACTTTC.

This rearrangement joins TRBV6-1 to TRBJ2-1; 9 bases line up with TRBD2. The CDR3 length is 14 residues. Germline CDR1 and CDR2: MNHNS and SASEGT. V lost 8 bases, J lost 8 bases, and 10 bases stayed unmatched. Here the CDR3 DNA reads TGTGCCAGCGTGGGTCCAGCGGGGGGCCATGAGCAGTTCTTC. Translation gives CASVGPAGGHEQFF.

The gene calls are TRBV19 and TRBJ1-1; the D is unclear. Germline V CDR1 and CDR2: LNHDA, SQIVND (reference sequence). The CDR3 totals 13 residues. Trimming cost V 7 bases and J 1 base, with 10 bases left between them. Here the CDR3 reads CASKLEGNTEAFF. The CDR3 DNA sequence: TGTGCCAGTAAATTGGAGGGGAACACTGAAGCTTTCTTT.

This chain connects TRBV9 to TRBJ2-3, with 9 bases matching TRBD2. The length of the CDR3 is 17 residues. Germline CDR1 SGDLS, CDR2 YYNGEE. Unmatched junction bases numbered 7, after V lost 0 bases and J lost 2 bases. CDR3 loop: CASSVDVSGGYTDTQYF. CDR3 nucleotide sequence: TGTGCCAGCAGCGTAGACGTTAGCGGGGGATACACAGATACGCAGTATTTT.